Below, 14 T cell receptor beta chains from the same sample are listed, as sequenced in a study of T cells in Graves' hyperthyroidism and ophthalmopathy. Amplified regions were TCR beta CDR3 sequences from RNA transcripts. A set of HTBI primers served as the primers for a first-round RT-PCR of the TCR CDR3. A single record per CDR3 protein comes from TCRdb applying MiXCR to the multiplex PCR reads. This sample has hundreds of thousands of distinct CDR3 sequences; more than 12% occur once, and the top ten carry about 12%. What was sequenced was blood. The receptors shown here come from a woman between 45 and 65 years old with Graves' ophthalmopathy.

This clonotype was observed many times. The chain is built from TRBV28 and TRBJ2-2; no reliable D call. Germline values: CDR1 MDHEN, CDR2 SYDVKM. With 3 bases removed from V and 1 base from J, the gap between germline ends came to 9 bases. The CDR3 runs to 15 residues. CDR3 amino acids: CASSFDGRNTGELFF. For the CDR3, the DNA is TGTGCCAGCAGTTTCGACGGTCGGAACACCGGGGAGCTGTTTTTT.

Ten or more counts support this clonotype. The chain has TRBV11-2 and TRBJ2-1, with 9 bases that match TRBD1. The CDR3 contains 15 residues. Germline-derived CDR1 and CDR2 are SGHAT and FQNNGV. V gave up 3 bases and J gave up 4 bases; unmatched junction bases: 4. The CDR3: CASSFNRGQYNEQFF. CDR3 DNA sequence: TGTGCCAGCAGCTTCAACAGGGGGCAGTACAATGAGCAGTTCTTC.

There are a few counts of this clonotype. The chain is built from TRBV6-1 and TRBJ2-7; TRBD1 matches at 12 bases. The length of the CDR3 is 17 residues. V dropped 6 bases and J dropped 4; count of bases not matched to a gene: 13. Germline lookup yields CDR1 MNHNS and CDR2 SASEGT. As DNA, the CDR3 is TGTGCCAGCAGAACCGGGACAGGGGGCGTCCAACTTTACGAGCAGTACTTC. It encodes CASRTGTGGVQLYEQYF.

In this sample, this clonotype turned up many times. The DNA of the CDR3 is TGTGCCAGCAGCCCACAGGGAGGTACTGGTGGCTACACCTTC. It codes for CASSPQGGTGGYTF. The chain uses TRBV9 and TRBJ1-2, with a tentative D call TRBD1 (6 bases). The CDR3 contains 14 residues. Deletions cut 4 bases from V and 7 bases from J, with 17 bases between. Germline V lookup: CDR1 SGDLS, CDR2 YYNGEE.

There are a few counts of this clonotype. V is TRBV13 and J is TRBJ2-2; a weak D match, TRBD2 (6 bases). CDR1 is PRHDT, CDR2 FYEKMQ, per germline (reference sequence). This CDR3 is built from 16 residues. V gave up 0 bases and J gave up 5 bases, with 13 bases separating them. The CDR3 spells CASSLGAGRWTGELFF. In DNA form, the CDR3 reads TGTGCCAGCAGCTTAGGGGCGGGGCGCTGGACCGGGGAGCTGTTTTTT.

The chain has TRBV5-1 and TRBJ1-1; no reliable D call. Germline V CDR1 and CDR2: SGHRS, YFSETQ. The CDR3 runs to 16 residues. Trimming removed 4 bases from V and 5 bases from J, with 21 bases in between. CDR3 coding DNA: TGCGCCAGCAGCCCGGCATCGGGGAGCCGGGAAACTGAAGCTTTCTTT. It translates to CASSPASGSRETEAFF.

V and J are TRBV5-4 and TRBJ2-2; perhaps D is TRBD1 or TRBD2 (5 bases each). Germline CDR1 and CDR2: SGHNT and YYREEE (reference sequence). The CDR3 is 16 residues long. V shed 5 bases and J shed 3 bases, with 17 bases lying between them. CDR3 residues: CASRARNLGDTGELFF. The CDR3 DNA follows: TGTGCCAGCAGGGCCCGGAACCTGGGGGACACCGGGGAGCTGTTTTTT.

This clonotype was seen a single time. This chain links TRBV20-1 with TRBJ2-7; TRBD2 is a possible D gene (6 bases). The germline V gene encodes CDR1 DFQATT and CDR2 SNEGSKA (reference sequence). Trimming took 1 base from V and 2 from J, leaving 12 bases between them. The CDR3 is 14 residues long. The chain's CDR3 is CSARAGGAPYEQYF. Written as DNA, the CDR3 is TGCAGTGCTAGAGCGGGCGGGGCCCCCTACGAGCAGTACTTC.

This clonotype came up many times. The chain recombines TRBV6-1 with TRBJ1-2; 7 bases are shared with TRBD1. The germline V gene encodes CDR1 MNHNS and CDR2 SASEGT. This CDR3 comprises 14 residues. V shed 6 bases, J shed 4 bases, and the junction held 8 bases outside the gene matches. CDR3 sequence reads: CASSRTGGLYGYTF. DNA of the CDR3: TGTGCCAGCAGCAGGACAGGAGGCCTCTATGGCTACACCTTC.

This clonotype turned up a few times. The V gene is TRBV27, the J gene TRBJ2-5; TRBD1 aligns across 7 bases. The germline V gene has CDR1 MNHEY and CDR2 SMNVEV (reference sequence). The CDR3 is made up of 15 amino acids. J gave up 2 bases and V 2 bases, and 5 bases lay outside the gene matches. CDR3 loop: CASSLGLRGQETQYF. The CDR3 DNA reads as TGTGCCAGCAGTTTAGGGCTCAGGGGGCAAGAGACCCAGTACTTC.

The chain carries TRBV6-1 and TRBJ2-2, with D tentatively TRBD1 (6 bases). The length of the CDR3 is 18 residues. Trimming removed 1 base from V and 4 bases from J, with 19 bases in between. Germline V lookup: CDR1 MNHNS, CDR2 SASEGT. The CDR3 bases are TGTGCCAGCAGTGAAGTAACAGGGCCCCCCTGGGGCACCGGGGAGCTGTTTTTT. Translated: CASSEVTGPPWGTGELFF.

This clonotype was observed at least ten times. The genes are TRBV28 and TRBJ1-2, with D possibly matching TRBD1 (5 bases). The CDR3 extends over 14 amino acids. The ends were cut back, 3 bases at V and 4 bases at J, with 12 bases in the middle. The germline V gene encodes CDR1 MDHEN and CDR2 SYDVKM. The CDR3 protein is CASSLAGTGYGYTF. CDR3 sequence (DNA): TGTGCCAGCAGTTTGGCAGGGACGGGCTATGGCTACACCTTC.

This clonotype has a handful of counts. CDR3 sequence (DNA): TGTGCCATCAGCATCAAAATGAACACTGAAGCTTTCTTT. Translated, it gives CAISIKMNTEAFF. The chain recombines TRBV10-3 with TRBJ1-1; D not resolved. Per the germline V gene, CDR1 is ENHRY and CDR2 is SYGVKD. V dropped 6 bases and J dropped 0 bases, with 8 bases sitting between them. The CDR3 has 13 residues.

This sequence joins TRBV28 and TRBJ2-2; TRBD1 might be the D (6 bases). CDR1 and CDR2 from the germline V gene are MDHEN and SYDVKM. This CDR3 has 14 amino acids. V was shortened by 6 bases and J by 0 bases, with 8 bases between the two germline ends. The CDR3 sequence: CASRDSSNTGELFF. In nucleotides, the CDR3 is TGTGCCAGCAGGGACAGTTCGAACACCGGGGAGCTGTTTTTT.